This TCR beta chain came from a study of vaccination effects on CD4 cells after COVID-19. For the study at large: Three convalescent patients gave early and late post-vaccination samples. Wells of roughly 2 million PBMC each were grown with about 9.3 IU/ml IL-2 and roughly 9.9 ug/ml peptides.

With regard to this clone: Its target is not known.

Assay used: immunoSEQ multiplex PCR; TCRdb lists only in-frame clones, some missing. Of fewer than 55,000 clones in the sample, over 60% are singletons; the top ten hold roughly 3.5%. Isolating CD4+ T cells followed 9 to 10 days of culture. This person caught SARS-CoV-2 sometime from March to December 2020, and PCR testing confirmed the infection. Of the BNT162b2 and mRNA-1273 vaccines, participants received two doses of one or the other. The CDR3 runs to 14 residues. V lost 2 bases and J lost 4, with 14 bases in between. Germline V gene data show CDR1 as GTSNPN and CDR2 as SVGIG (reference sequence).

The V and J genes are TRBV30 and TRBJ1-2; D ambiguous. Specimen: CD4+ T cells from PBMCs cultured without peptide, collected after COVID-19 vaccination. The clonotype was recovered from a human donor who had a prior SARS-CoV-2 infection. The CDR3 DNA is TGTGCCTGGAGTCCTAGGAGACGGCTCTATGGCTACACCTTC. It specifies CAWSPRRRLYGYTF.